One TCR beta chain is described in this entry. Its cognate antigen is unknown. The donors were healthy bone marrow donors. The sample originates from a study of cytomegalovirus exposure and HLA in healthy donors. Use of 60 Vbeta and 13 Jbeta primers characterized the PCR. TCRdb keeps only in-frame clones here, not all; method: immunoSEQ multiplex PCR. Of about 250,000 clones in the sample, more than 55% are singletons; the top ten hold approximately 2.5%. Study observations and caveats: TCR beta V- and J-gene trimming was later associated with a missense DCLRE1C variant. A later analysis found common viral pathogens apparently linked to several of the most significant clusters. 87-base-pair reads could not separate some V segments, including TRBV6-2 and TRBV6-3.

The germline gives CDR1 SGHDN, CDR2 FVKESK. V lost 4 bases, J lost 4 bases, and 10 bases stayed unmatched. The CDR3 consists of 15 residues. This sequence originates from a female donor in good health and CMV-seronegative. The sequenced sample consisted of PBMCs. The genes are TRBV14 and TRBJ2-7, with 7 nucleotides matching TRBD2. The CDR3 sequence: CASSPRDYSSYEQYF. The CDR3 nucleotides read TGTGCCAGCAGCCCCCGGGACTACTCTTCTTACGAGCAGTACTTC.